This T cell receptor beta chain was obtained from a study of blood T cell repertoires in COVID-19. At the level of the study: Spain, Italy and the United States supplied samples that represented acute and convalescent COVID-19. In each case, the material was cDNA or gDNA derived from T cells, B-cell-depleted T cells, or PBMCs.

Cohorts were determined from participant-reported clinical history. The study recruited exposed participants who had met a COVID-19 case within 2 weeks before entry. This CDR3 comprises 17 residues. CDR1 SGHTA and CDR2 FQGNSA come from the germline V gene. The germline V and J ends were trimmed by 1 base and 3 bases, with 16 bases remaining between them. TCRdb's table, derived via immunoSEQ multiplex PCR, lists solely in-frame clones and lacks some. The repertoire holds 250,000 to 350,000 clones, around nine tenths seen once, with less than 3.5% in the top ten. The sample taken for sequencing was PBMCs or T cells enriched from blood (not recorded which). The chain links TRBV7-2 to TRBJ1-5; possible D gene TRBD1, 5 bases. The TCR originated in a woman aged 45-60 years who had been exposed to COVID-19. The CDR3 loop reads CASSLGVFGGINQPQHF. In nucleotides, the CDR3 is TGTGCCAGCAGCTTAGGGGTTTTTGGGGGGATCAATCAGCCCCAGCATTTT.